This T cell receptor beta chain was recovered during a study of cytomegalovirus exposure and HLA in healthy donors. Overall study results and limits: Cytomegalovirus-associated TCR beta chains were listed, numbering under 200. One later analysis, an examination of the 120 or so validation repertoires, found that first-cohort TCR clusters tended to co-occur in them.

Comment on this clone: The antigen remains unidentified.

TCRdb's table, derived via immunoSEQ multiplex PCR, lists solely in-frame clones and lacks some. Altogether about 73,000 clones are present, roughly 93% being singletons, with the ten largest covering 1%. The sample consisted of PBMCs. The receptor comes from a woman younger than 30 in good health and CMV-seronegative.

The CDR3 region is CAWNRQPGHGYTF. The DNA for the CDR3 is TGTGCCTGGAACCGACAGCCTGGGCATGGCTACACCTTC. The chain has TRBV30 and TRBJ1-2, with D maybe TRBD1 (5 bases). Trimming shortened V by 4 bases and J by 6 bases, and 15 bases separated the two germline ends. Germline V gives CDR1 GTSNPN, CDR2 SVGIG (reference sequence). The CDR3 has 13 amino acids. Full variable domain (missing parts from reference TRBV30 and TRBJ1-2): SQTIHQWPATLVQPVGSPLSLECTVEGTSNPNLYWYRQAAGRGLQLLFYSVGIGQISSEVPQNLSASRPQDRQFILSSKKLLLSDSGFYLCAWNRQPGHGYTFGSGTRLTVV.